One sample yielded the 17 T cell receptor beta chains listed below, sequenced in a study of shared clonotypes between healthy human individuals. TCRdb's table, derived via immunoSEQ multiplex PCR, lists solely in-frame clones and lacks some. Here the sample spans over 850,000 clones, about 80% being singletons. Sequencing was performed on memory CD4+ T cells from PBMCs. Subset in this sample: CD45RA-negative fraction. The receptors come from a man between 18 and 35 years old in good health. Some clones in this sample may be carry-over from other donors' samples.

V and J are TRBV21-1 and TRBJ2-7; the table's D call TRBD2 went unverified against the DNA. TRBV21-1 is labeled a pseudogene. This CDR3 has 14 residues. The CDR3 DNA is TGTGCCAGCAAACTAGCGGACTACTCCTACGAGCAGTACTTC. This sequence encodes CASKLADYSYEQYF.

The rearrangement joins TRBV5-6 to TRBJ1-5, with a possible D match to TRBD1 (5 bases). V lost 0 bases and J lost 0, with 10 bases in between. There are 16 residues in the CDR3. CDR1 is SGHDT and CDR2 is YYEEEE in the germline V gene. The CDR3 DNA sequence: TGTGCCAGCAGCTTGGCCGGGGGGTATAGCAATCAGCCCCAGCATTTT. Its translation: CASSLAGGYSNQPQHF.

The CDR3 bases are TGTGCCAGCAGCTTATCGGCTAGCGCAGATACGCAGTATTTT. Translating it yields CASSLSASADTQYF. The gene calls are TRBV7-9 and TRBJ2-3; tentative D call: TRBD2 (6 bases). In germline, CDR1 is SEHNR, CDR2 FQNEAQ (reference sequence). V gave up 2 bases and J gave up 4 bases, with 10 bases separating them. The CDR3 runs to 14 residues.

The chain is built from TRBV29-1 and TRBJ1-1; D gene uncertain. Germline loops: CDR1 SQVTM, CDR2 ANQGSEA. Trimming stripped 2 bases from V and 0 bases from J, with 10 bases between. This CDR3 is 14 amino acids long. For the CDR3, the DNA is TGCAGCGTTGAAAACCTGGCAGTGAACACTGAAGCTTTCTTT. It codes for CSVENLAVNTEAFF.

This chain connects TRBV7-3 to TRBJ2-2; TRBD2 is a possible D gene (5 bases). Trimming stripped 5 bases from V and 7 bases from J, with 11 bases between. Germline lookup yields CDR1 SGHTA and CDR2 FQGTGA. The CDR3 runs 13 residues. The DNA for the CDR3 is TGTGCCAGCAGCCTGAACCGGGGCGGGGAGCTGTTTTTT. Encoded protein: CASSLNRGGELFF.

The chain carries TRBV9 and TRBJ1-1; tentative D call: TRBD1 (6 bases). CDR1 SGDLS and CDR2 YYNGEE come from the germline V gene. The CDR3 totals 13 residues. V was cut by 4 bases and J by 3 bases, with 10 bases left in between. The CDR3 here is CASSKRTDTEAFF. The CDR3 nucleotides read TGTGCCAGCAGCAAACGGACAGACACTGAAGCTTTCTTT.

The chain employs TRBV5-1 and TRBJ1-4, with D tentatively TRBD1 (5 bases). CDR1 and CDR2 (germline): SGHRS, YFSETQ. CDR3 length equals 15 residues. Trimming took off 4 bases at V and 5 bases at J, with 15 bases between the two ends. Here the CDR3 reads CASSRDGTGNEKLFF. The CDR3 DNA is TGCGCCAGCAGCCGAGATGGGACGGGAAATGAAAAACTGTTTTTT.

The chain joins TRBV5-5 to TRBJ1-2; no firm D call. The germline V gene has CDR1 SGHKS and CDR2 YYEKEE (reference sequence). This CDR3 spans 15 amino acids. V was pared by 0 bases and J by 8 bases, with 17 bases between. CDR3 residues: CASSLDPTPLWGYTF. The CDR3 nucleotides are TGTGCCAGCAGCTTGGATCCGACCCCTTTGTGGGGCTACACCTTC.

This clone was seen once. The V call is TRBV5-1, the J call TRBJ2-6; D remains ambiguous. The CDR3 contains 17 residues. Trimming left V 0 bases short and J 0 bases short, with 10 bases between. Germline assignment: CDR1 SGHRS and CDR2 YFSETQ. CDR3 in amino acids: CASSLAGSYSGANVLTF. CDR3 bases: TGCGCCAGCAGCTTGGCCGGGTCCTACTCTGGGGCCAACGTCCTGACTTTC.

CDR3 protein: CASSMVQRRGYTF. Written as DNA, the CDR3 is TGTGCCAGTAGTATGGTACAGAGGAGAGGCTACACCTTC. The chain uses TRBV19 and TRBJ1-2, with D unclear. This CDR3 is 13 amino acids long. The germline V gene encodes CDR1 LNHDA and CDR2 SQIVND (reference sequence). V was trimmed by 3 bases and J by 8 bases, leaving 13 bases between them.

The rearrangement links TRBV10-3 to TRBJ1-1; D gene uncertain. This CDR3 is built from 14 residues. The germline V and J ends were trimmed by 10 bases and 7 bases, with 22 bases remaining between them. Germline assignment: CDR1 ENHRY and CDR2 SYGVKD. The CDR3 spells CATSSSSNGNEAFF. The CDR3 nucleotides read TGTGCCACCTCGTCCTCCTCCAATGGGAATGAAGCTTTCTTT.

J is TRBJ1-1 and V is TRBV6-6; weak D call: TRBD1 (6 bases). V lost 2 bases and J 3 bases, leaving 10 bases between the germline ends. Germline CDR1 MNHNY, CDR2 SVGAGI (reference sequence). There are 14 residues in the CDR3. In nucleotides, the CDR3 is TGTGCCAGCAGTTACCCTCACAGGGACACTGAAGCTTTCTTT. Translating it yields CASSYPHRDTEAFF.

Here the CDR3 reads CASGSGRGYNEQFF. In nucleotides, the CDR3 is TGTGCCAGCGGAAGCGGGAGGGGCTACAATGAGCAGTTCTTC. The rearrangement links TRBV28 to TRBJ2-1; 10 bases agree with TRBD2. The CDR3 totals 14 residues. The ends lost 8 bases at V and 3 bases at J; junction bases unmatched: 4. CDR1 and CDR2 from the germline V gene are MDHEN and SYDVKM.

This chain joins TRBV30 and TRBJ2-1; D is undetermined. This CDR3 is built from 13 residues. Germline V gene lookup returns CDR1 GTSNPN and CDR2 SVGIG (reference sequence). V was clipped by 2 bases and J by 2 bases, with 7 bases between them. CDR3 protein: CAWSNGAYNEQFF. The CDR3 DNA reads TGTGCCTGGAGTAACGGCGCCTACAATGAGCAGTTCTTC.

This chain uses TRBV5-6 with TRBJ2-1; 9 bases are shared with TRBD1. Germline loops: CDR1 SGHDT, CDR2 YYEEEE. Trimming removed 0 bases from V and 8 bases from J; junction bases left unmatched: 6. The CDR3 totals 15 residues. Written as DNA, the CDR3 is TGTGCCAGCAGCTTGGGTACAGGGGGCACGTATGAGCAGTTCTTC. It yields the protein CASSLGTGGTYEQFF.

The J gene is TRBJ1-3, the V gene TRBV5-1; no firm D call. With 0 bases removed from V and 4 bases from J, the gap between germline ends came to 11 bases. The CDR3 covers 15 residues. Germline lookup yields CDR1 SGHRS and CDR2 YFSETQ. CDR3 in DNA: TGCGCCAGCAGCTTGGCGGTGTCGGGCGGAAACACCATATATTTT. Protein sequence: CASSLAVSGGNTIYF.

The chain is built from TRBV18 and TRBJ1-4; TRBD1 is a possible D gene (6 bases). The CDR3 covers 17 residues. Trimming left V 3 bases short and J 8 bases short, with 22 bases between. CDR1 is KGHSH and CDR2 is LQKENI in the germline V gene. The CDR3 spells CASSPDSSPAAYEKLFF. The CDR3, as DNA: TGTGCCAGCTCACCGGACAGTTCACCTGCGGCTTACGAAAAACTGTTTTTT.